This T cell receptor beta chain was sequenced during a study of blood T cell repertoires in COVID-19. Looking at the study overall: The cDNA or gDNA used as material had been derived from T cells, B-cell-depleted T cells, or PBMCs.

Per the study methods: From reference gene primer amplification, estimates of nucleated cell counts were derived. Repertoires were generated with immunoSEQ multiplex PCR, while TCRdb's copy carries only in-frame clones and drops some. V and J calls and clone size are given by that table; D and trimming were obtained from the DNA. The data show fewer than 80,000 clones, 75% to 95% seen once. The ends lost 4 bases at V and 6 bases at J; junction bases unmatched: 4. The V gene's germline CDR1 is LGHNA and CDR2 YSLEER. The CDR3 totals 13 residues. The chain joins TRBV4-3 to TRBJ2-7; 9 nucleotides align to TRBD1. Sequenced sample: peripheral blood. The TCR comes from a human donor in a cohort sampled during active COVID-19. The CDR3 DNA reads TGCGCCAGCAGCCCTCCGACAGGGGGCGAGCAGTACTTC. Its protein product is CASSPPTGGEQYF.